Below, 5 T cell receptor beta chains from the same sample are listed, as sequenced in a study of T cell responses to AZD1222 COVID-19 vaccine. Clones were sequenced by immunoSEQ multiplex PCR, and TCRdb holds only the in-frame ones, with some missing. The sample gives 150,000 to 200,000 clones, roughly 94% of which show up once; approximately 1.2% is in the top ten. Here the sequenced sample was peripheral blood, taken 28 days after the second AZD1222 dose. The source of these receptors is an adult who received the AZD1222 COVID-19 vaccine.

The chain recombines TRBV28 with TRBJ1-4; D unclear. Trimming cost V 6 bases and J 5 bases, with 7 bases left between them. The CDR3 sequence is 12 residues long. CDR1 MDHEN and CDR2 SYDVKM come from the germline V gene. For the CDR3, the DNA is TGTGCCAGCAGGCAAAGGAATGAAAAACTGTTTTTT. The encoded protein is CASRQRNEKLFF.

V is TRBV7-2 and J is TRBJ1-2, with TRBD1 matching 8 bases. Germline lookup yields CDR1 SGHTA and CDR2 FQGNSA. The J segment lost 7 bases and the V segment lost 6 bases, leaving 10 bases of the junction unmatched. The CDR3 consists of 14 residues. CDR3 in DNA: TGTGCCAGCAGGCGGGACAGGCGGGAGTCTGGCTACACCTTC. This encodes CASRRDRRESGYTF.

The DNA for the CDR3 is TGTGCCAGCAGCATCACAGGGGGCTCCTATAATTCACCCCTCCACTTT. It specifies CASSITGGSYNSPLHF. The rearrangement joins TRBV7-9 to TRBJ1-6, with 8 nucleotides matching TRBD1. The ends lost 5 bases at V and 0 bases at J; junction bases unmatched: 3. This CDR3 contains 16 residues. CDR1 and CDR2 from the germline V gene are SEHNR and FQNEAQ (reference sequence). Combining the CDR3 with reference TRBV7-9 and TRBJ1-6 gives the whole variable domain DTGVSQNPRHKITKRGQNVTFRCDPISEHNRLYWYRQTLGQGPEFLTYFQNEAQLEKSRLLSDRFSAERPKGSFSTLEIQRTEQGDSAMYLCASSITGGSYNSPLHFGNGTRLTVT.

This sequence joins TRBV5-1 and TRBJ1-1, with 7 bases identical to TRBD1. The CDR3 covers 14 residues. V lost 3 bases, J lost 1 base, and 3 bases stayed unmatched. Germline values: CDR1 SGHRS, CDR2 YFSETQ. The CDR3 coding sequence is TGCGCCAGCAGCTCCGGGACAGAGAACACTGAAGCTTTCTTT. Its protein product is CASSSGTENTEAFF. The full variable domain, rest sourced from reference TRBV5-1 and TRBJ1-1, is KAGVTQTPRYLIKTRGQQVTLSCSPISGHRSVSWYQQTPGQGLQFLFEYFSETQRNKGNFPGRFSGRQFSNSRSEMNVSTLELGDSALYLCASSSGTENTEAFFGQGTRLTVV.

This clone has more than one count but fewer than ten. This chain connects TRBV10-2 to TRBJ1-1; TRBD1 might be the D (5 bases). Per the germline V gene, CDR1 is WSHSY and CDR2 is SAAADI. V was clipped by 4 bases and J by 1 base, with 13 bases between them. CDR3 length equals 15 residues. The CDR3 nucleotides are TGCGCCAGCAGTGGCCGAACAGGTTCGAACACTGAAGCTTTCTTT. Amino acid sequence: CASSGRTGSNTEAFF.